This T cell receptor (beta chain) appears in the sequencing data of a study of cytomegalovirus exposure and HLA in healthy donors. Study-wide results and limits: The authors later linked a missense DCLRE1C variant to TCR beta V- and J-gene trimming.

V trimming: 8 bases; J trimming: 5 bases; junction bases outside the gene matches: 11. Germline CDR1 reads SGHVS; CDR2 reads FNYEAQ. CDR3 length: 14 amino acids. In regard to this clone: Its antigen is unidentified. Other DNA sequences in the same sample also yield this CDR3.

It was with 60 Vbeta and 13 Jbeta primers that the PCR ran. Sequencing used immunoSEQ multiplex PCR; TCRdb keeps in-frame clones, though not all of them. The table has roughly 200,000 clones, approximately 83% seen once; the top ten hold roughly 0.75%. The sample consisted of PBMCs. The chain carries TRBV7-6 and TRBJ2-5, with 7 bases that match TRBD2. This TCR came from a boy aged 2-9 years in good health and CMV-seronegative. The CDR3 sequence is CASGPPTSLETQYF. CDR3 in DNA: TGTGCCAGCGGCCCACCGACTAGCCTTGAGACCCAGTACTTC.